The 14 T cell receptor beta chains below come from one sample, sequenced in a study of blood T cell repertoires in COVID-19. Data came from immunoSEQ multiplex PCR; TCRdb stores just in-frame clones and leaves some out. The table shows 150,000 to 200,000 clones, with around 90% occurring only once. The sample taken for sequencing was peripheral blood. The origin of the receptors is a man aged 50-59 years with acute or convalescent COVID-19.

The count of this clone is one. The chain carries TRBV6-5 and TRBJ2-5; 15 bases are shared with TRBD2. Germline V lookup: CDR1 MNHEY, CDR2 SVGAGI. The CDR3 spans 15 residues. The V segment lost 6 bases and the J segment 4 bases; nucleotides outside the gene matches: 3. The CDR3 nucleotides read TGTGCCAGCAGGGGACTAGCGGGAGGCGTAGAGACCCAGTACTTC. It yields the protein CASRGLAGGVETQYF.

This chain connects TRBV6-6 to TRBJ2-7; D is unclear. The germline V gene encodes CDR1 MNHNY and CDR2 SVGAGI (reference sequence). This CDR3 has 13 amino acids. The ends were cut back, 2 bases at V and 4 bases at J, with 9 bases in the middle. The CDR3 region is CASSYVRNYEQYV. In DNA form, the CDR3 reads TGTGCCAGCAGTTACGTCAGGAATTACGAGCAGTACGTC.

The rearrangement joins TRBV9 to TRBJ2-3; 10 bases line up with TRBD2. This CDR3 contains 18 residues. Germline V gene sequence: CDR1 SGDLS, CDR2 YYNGEE. V dropped 4 bases and J dropped 4; count of bases not matched to a gene: 15. CDR3 bases: TGTGCCAGCAGCCCTCGGACAGGTCTAGCGGGAGAGGCAGATACGCAGTATTTT. Amino acid sequence: CASSPRTGLAGEADTQYF.

This sequence joins TRBV11-2 and TRBJ1-2; TRBD1 is a possible D gene (5 bases). Trimming left V 1 base short and J 2 bases short, with 11 bases between. Per the germline V gene, CDR1 is SGHAT and CDR2 is FQNNGV. The CDR3 has 15 residues. The CDR3 is CASSLGARANYGYTF. CDR3 DNA: TGTGCCAGCAGCTTAGGCGCCAGGGCCAACTATGGCTACACCTTC. Full variable domain (remainder filled in from reference TRBV11-2 and TRBJ1-2): EAGVAQSPRYKIIEKRQSVAFWCNPISGHATLYWYQQILGQGPKLLIQFQNNGVVDDSQLPKDRFSAERLKGVDSTLKIQPAKLEDSAVYLCASSLGARANYGYTFGSGTRLTVV.

V and J are TRBV5-1 and TRBJ2-2; a weak D match, TRBD2 (6 bases). This CDR3 spans 16 amino acids. Germline loops: CDR1 SGHRS, CDR2 YFSETQ. Trimming pared 0 bases from V and 0 bases from J, leaving 9 bases between. This CDR3 is CASSLVGGTNTGELFF. DNA of the CDR3: TGCGCCAGCAGCTTGGTGGGGGGAACGAACACCGGGGAGCTGTTTTTT. Full variable domain (remainder filled in from reference TRBV5-1 and TRBJ2-2): KAGVTQTPRYLIKTRGQQVTLSCSPISGHRSVSWYQQTPGQGLQFLFEYFSETQRNKGNFPGRFSGRQFSNSRSEMNVSTLELGDSALYLCASSLVGGTNTGELFFGEGSRLTVL.

This sequence joins TRBV2 and TRBJ2-1; 14 nucleotides line up with TRBD2. Germline-derived CDR1 and CDR2 are SNHLY and FYNNEI. The CDR3 loop spans 19 amino acids. The V segment lost 4 bases and the J segment 2 bases; nucleotides outside the gene matches: 10. In DNA, the CDR3 is TGTGCCAGCAGTGTCTTGGGACTAGCGGGAGAAAGTGCCTACAATGAGCAGTTCTTC. As protein: CASSVLGLAGESAYNEQFF.

This chain connects TRBV21-1 to TRBJ1-1; TRBD1 is taken as the D call from the table, unchecked against the DNA. TRBV21-1 is a listed pseudogene. The CDR3 runs to 12 residues. The CDR3 nucleotides read TGTGCCAGCAGCAACAGGGTTACTGAAGCTTTCTTT. The encoded protein is CASSNRVTEAFF.

The rearrangement links TRBV19 to TRBJ2-1; 9 nucleotides align to TRBD2. V was pared by 5 bases and J by 4 bases, with 3 bases of the junction left unmatched. CDR1 and CDR2 from the germline V gene are LNHDA and SQIVND (reference sequence). The CDR3 length is 14 residues. The CDR3: CASSLTSGYNEQFF. As DNA, the CDR3 is TGTGCCAGTAGTCTGACTAGCGGATACAATGAGCAGTTCTTC.

The chain couples TRBV6-5 to TRBJ1-2; 8 bases align to TRBD1. Germline-derived CDR1 and CDR2 are MNHEY and SVGAGI. The CDR3 contains 14 residues. The ends lost 8 bases at V and 6 bases at J; junction bases unmatched: 11. In DNA, the CDR3 is TGTGCCAGCTCAAAGGGAACAGGGGGGAATGGCTACACCTTC. Protein: CASSKGTGGNGYTF.

The rearrangement joins TRBV4-3 to TRBJ2-7, with D possibly being TRBD1 (6 bases). The CDR3 is 16 residues long. Trimming cost V 2 bases and J 1 base, with 15 bases left between them. Per germline, CDR1 LGHNA and CDR2 YSLEER. CDR3 in amino acids: CASSQIDRSLSYEQYV. Here the CDR3 DNA reads TGCGCCAGCAGCCAAATTGACAGGTCGCTTTCCTACGAGCAGTACGTC.

V usage is TRBV5-4 and J usage is TRBJ2-5, with a weak D call TRBD2 (6 bases). From germline, CDR1 is SGHNT and CDR2 YYREEE (reference sequence). V lost 0 bases and J lost 2, with 11 bases in between. The CDR3 runs 15 residues. The CDR3 is CASSLATGTQETQYF. The CDR3 DNA follows: TGTGCCAGCAGCTTGGCAACCGGGACTCAAGAGACCCAGTACTTC.

The rearrangement uses TRBV6-4 and TRBJ2-1; TRBD2 matches 7 bases. V shed 4 bases and J 2 bases; nucleotides not matched to a gene: 8. Per germline, CDR1 MRHNA and CDR2 SNTAGT. The CDR3 sequence is 16 residues long. The CDR3 coding sequence is TGTGCCAGCAGTGTAATGGTTCGGGAGGCCTACAATGAGCAGTTCTTC. Its protein is CASSVMVREAYNEQFF.

The chain employs TRBV7-9 and TRBJ1-2; D gene uncertain. Trimming removed 2 bases at V and 5 bases at J, with 15 bases between. The CDR3 consists of 15 residues. In germline, CDR1 is SEHNR, CDR2 FQNEAQ (reference sequence). CDR3 nucleotide sequence: TGTGCCAGCAGCTTAAGTCTCAGTACCTTTTATGGCTACACCTTC. Translated: CASSLSLSTFYGYTF.

The J gene is TRBJ2-1, the V gene TRBV11-2; 14 bases are shared with TRBD2. The CDR3 totals 15 residues. Germline V lookup: CDR1 SGHAT, CDR2 FQNNGV. The J segment lost 6 bases and the V segment lost 5 bases, leaving 3 bases of the junction unmatched. The CDR3 region is CASSLGTSGGNEQFF. The CDR3, as DNA: TGTGCCAGCAGCCTCGGGACTAGCGGGGGCAATGAGCAGTTCTTC.